The clone carrying this T cell receptor beta chain has a count of ten or more. Antigen specificity is unknown. Sorting defined naive CD8 T cells as CD8+CD4-CCR7+CD45RA+. The source of the sample is a study of molecular identifiers for immune sequencing clone quantification. Germline CDR1 and CDR2: LNHDA and SQIVND (reference sequence). The CDR3 spans 18 residues. Losses at the gene ends were 6 bases for V and 2 bases for J; bases not matched to a gene: 15. TCRdb re-called the PCR reads through MiXCR, storing one row per CDR3 protein. This table holds 90,000 or so distinct CDR3 sequences, around a fifth found once. General study results and limits: Clones above 20 RNA copies contained over 97% of effector molecules and under 1% of naive molecules.

The TCR sequence derives from a human donor in good health. Some libraries in this study had Jurkat cell RNA spiked in. V is TRBV19 and J is TRBJ1-1, with 10 bases matching TRBD1. Sequenced input: naive CD8+ T cells from blood, with Jurkat cell RNA spiked in. Subset defined: FACS-sorted CD8+CD4-CCR7+CD45RA+ naive T cells. The CDR3 DNA is TGTGCCAGTAGCACCCCGGGGACAGGGGCGTTTAGAAACACTGAAGCTTTCTTT. Encoded protein: CASSTPGTGAFRNTEAFF.